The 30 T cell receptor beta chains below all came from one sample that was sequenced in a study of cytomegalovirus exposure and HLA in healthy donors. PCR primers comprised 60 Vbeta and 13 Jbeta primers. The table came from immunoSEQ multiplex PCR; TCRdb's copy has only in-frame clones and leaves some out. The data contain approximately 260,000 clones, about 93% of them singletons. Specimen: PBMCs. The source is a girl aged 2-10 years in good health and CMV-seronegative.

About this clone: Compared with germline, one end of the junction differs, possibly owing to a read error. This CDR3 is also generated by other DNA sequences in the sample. CDR3 sequence: CASSRGFSGGEKLFF. The CDR3 DNA is TGCGCCAGCAGCCGGGGCTTTTCGGGGGGTGAAAAACTGTTCTTT. This sequence joins TRBV4-1 and TRBJ1-4; tentative D call: TRBD1 (5 bases). The CDR3 contains 15 residues. CDR1 and CDR2 from the germline V gene are MGHRA and YSYEKL.

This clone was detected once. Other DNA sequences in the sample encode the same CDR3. CDR3 loop: CASSLGQGNQPQHF. For the CDR3, the DNA is TGTGCCAGCAGCTTGGGACAGGGCAATCAGCCCCAGCATTTT. This chain joins TRBV7-8 and TRBJ1-5; 8 nucleotides agree with TRBD1. J gave up 2 bases and V 3 bases, and 0 bases lay outside the gene matches. This CDR3 contains 14 residues. Looked up from germline, CDR1 is SGHVS and CDR2 is FQNEAQ.

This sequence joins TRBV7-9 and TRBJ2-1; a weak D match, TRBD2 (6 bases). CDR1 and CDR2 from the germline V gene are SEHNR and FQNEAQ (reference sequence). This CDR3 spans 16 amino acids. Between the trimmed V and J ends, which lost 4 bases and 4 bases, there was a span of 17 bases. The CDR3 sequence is CASSSPPRGSYNEQFF. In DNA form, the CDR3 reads TGTGCCAGCAGCTCCCCCCCGCGGGGCTCTTACAATGAGCAGTTCTTC. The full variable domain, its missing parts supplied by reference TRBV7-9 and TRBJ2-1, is DTGVSQNPRHKITKRGQNVTFRCDPISEHNRLYWYRQTLGQGPEFLTYFQNEAQLEKSRLLSDRFSAERPKGSFSTLEIQRTEQGDSAMYLCASSSPPRGSYNEQFFGPGTRLTVL.

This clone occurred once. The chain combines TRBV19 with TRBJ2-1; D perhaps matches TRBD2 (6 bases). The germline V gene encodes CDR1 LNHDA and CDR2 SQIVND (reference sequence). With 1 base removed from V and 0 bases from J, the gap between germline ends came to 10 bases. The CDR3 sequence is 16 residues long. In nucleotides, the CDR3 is TGTGCCAGTAGTATAGCCGGCGGGAACTCCTACAATGAGCAGTTCTTC. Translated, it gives CASSIAGGNSYNEQFF.

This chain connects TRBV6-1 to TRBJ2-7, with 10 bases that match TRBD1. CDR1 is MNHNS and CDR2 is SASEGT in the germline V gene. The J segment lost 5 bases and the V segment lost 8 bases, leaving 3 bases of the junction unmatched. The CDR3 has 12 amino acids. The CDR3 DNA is TGTGCCAGCGGGGGACAGGGGCACGAGCAGTACTTC. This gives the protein CASGGQGHEQYF.

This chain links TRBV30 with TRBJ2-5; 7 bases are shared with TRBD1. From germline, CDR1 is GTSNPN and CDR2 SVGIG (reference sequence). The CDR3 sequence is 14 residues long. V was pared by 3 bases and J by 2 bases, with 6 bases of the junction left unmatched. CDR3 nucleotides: TGTGCCTGGAGCCCCCCGACAGGGCAAGAGACCCAGTACTTC. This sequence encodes CAWSPPTGQETQYF.

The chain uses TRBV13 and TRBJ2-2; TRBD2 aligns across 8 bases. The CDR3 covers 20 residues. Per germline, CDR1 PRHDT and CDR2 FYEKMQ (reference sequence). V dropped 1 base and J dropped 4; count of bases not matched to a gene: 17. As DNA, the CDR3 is TGTGCCAGCAGCTTAGAGTTAACGATGGGGACTAGGGCACCCACCGGGGAGCTGTTTTTT. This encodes CASSLELTMGTRAPTGELFF.

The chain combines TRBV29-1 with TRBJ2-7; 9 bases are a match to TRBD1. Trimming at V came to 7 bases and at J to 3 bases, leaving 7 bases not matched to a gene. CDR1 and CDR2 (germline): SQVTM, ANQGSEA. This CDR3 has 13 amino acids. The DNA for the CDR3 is TGCAGCGCTGGGACAGGGCCTTTCTACGAGCAGTACTTC. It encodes CSAGTGPFYEQYF.

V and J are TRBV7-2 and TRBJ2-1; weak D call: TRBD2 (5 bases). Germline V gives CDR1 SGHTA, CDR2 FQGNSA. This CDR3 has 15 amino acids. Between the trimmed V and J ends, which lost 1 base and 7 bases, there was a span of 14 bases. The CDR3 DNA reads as TGTGCCAGCAGCTTAGTGGCCGGGGTTATGAATGAGCAGTTCTTC. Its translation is CASSLVAGVMNEQFF.

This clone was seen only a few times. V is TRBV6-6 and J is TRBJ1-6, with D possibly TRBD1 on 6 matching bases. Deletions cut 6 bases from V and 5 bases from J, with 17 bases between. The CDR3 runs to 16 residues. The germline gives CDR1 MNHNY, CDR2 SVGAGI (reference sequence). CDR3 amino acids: CASSQGGGANNSPLHF. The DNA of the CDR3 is TGTGCCAGCAGCCAGGGTGGGGGGGCTAATAATTCACCCCTCCACTTT.

CDR3 nucleotides: TGTGCCAGCAGTGAAGCGCTTCGGGGGGGGGATCAGCCCCAGCATTTT. This encodes CASSEALRGGDQPQHF. The chain uses TRBV2 and TRBJ1-5; tentatively, D is TRBD1 (5 bases). The CDR3 spans 16 residues. CDR1 and CDR2 from the germline V gene are SNHLY and FYNNEI. V was shortened by 0 bases and J by 5 bases, with 14 bases between the two germline ends.

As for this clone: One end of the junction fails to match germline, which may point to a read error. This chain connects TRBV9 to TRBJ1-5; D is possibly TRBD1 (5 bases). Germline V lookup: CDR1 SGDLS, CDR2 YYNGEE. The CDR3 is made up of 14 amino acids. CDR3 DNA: TGCTCACTCGACAGTCTAGATAGCAATCAGCCCCAGCATTTT. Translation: CSLDSLDSNQPQHF. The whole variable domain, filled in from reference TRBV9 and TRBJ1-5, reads DSGVTQTPKHLITATGQRVTLRCSPRSGDLSVYWYQQSLDQGLQFLIQYYNGEERAKGNILERFSAQQFPDLHSELNLSSLELGDSALYFCSLDSLDSNQPQHFGDGTRLSIL.

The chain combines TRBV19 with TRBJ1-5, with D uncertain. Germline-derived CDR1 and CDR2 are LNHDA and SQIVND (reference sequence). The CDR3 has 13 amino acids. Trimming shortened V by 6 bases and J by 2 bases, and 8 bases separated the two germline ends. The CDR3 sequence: CASSGVGNQPQHF. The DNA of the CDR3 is TGTGCCAGTAGCGGGGTTGGCAATCAGCCCCAGCATTTT.

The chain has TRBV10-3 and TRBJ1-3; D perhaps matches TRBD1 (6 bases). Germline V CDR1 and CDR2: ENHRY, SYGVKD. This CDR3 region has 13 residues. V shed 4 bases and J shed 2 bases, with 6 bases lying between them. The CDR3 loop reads CAISGTAGNTIYF. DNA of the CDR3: TGTGCCATCAGTGGGACAGCTGGAAACACCATATATTTT.

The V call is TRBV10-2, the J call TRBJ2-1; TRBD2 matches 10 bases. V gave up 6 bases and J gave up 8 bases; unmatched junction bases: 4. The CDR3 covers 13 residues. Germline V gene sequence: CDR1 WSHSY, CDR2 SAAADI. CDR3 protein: CASRGTSVDEQFF. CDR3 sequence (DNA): TGCGCCAGCAGAGGGACTAGCGTCGATGAGCAGTTCTTC.

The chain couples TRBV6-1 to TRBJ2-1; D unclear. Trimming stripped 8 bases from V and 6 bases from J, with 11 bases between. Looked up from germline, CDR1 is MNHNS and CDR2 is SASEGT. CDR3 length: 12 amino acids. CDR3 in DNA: TGTGCCAGCGCGGCAGAACGCAATGAGCAGTTCTTC. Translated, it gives CASAAERNEQFF.

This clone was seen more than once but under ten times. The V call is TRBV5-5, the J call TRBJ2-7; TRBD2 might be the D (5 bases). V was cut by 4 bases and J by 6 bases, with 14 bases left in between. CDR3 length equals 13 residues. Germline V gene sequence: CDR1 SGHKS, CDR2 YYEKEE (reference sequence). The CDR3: CASSVGMRVEQYF. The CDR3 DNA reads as TGTGCCAGCAGCGTTGGCATGAGGGTCGAGCAGTACTTC.

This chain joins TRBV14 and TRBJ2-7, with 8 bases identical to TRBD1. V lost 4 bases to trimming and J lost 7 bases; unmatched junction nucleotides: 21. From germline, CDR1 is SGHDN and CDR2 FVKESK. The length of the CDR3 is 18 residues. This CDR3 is CASSPRDPFRGPPGEQYF. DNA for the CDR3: TGTGCCAGCAGCCCCCGGGACCCCTTCAGGGGGCCTCCGGGAGAGCAGTACTTC.

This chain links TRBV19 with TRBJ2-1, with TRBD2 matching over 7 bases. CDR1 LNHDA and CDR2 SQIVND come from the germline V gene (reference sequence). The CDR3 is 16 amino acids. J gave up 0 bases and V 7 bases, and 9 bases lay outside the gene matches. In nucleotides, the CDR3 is TGTGCCAGTACTGATAGCGGGTCGAGCTCCTACAATGAGCAGTTCTTC. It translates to CASTDSGSSSYNEQFF.

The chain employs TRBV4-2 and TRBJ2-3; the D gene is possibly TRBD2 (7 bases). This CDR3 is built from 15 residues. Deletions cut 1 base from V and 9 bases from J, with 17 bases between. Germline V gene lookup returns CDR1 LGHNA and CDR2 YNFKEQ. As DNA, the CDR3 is TGTGCCAGCAGCCAAGGGGAGGGGGGGGCCGCCACGCAGTATTTT. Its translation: CASSQGEGGAATQYF.

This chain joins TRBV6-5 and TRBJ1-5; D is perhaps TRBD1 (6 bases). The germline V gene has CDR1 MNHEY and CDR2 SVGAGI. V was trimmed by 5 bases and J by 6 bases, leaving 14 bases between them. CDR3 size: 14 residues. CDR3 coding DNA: TGTGCCAGCAGTCCGGGGGCGGGGGCTCAGCCCCAGCATTTT. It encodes CASSPGAGAQPQHF.

The CDR3, as DNA: TGCGCCAGCAGCTCTACAGGGAGCGATGGCTACACCTTC. This sequence encodes CASSSTGSDGYTF. The chain has TRBV5-1 and TRBJ1-2, with D maybe TRBD1 (6 bases). Trimming pared 3 bases from V and 6 bases from J, leaving 12 bases between. The length of the CDR3 is 13 residues. Germline loops: CDR1 SGHRS, CDR2 YFSETQ.

The CDR3 DNA reads TGTGCCTGGAGTGCCAGGGGAAACCATGGCTACACCTTC. It yields the protein CAWSARGNHGYTF. The gene calls are TRBV30 and TRBJ1-2; D may be TRBD1 (6 bases). The CDR3 contains 13 residues. Per the germline V gene, CDR1 is GTSNPN and CDR2 is SVGIG (reference sequence). The germline V and J ends were trimmed by 1 base and 6 bases, with 12 bases remaining between them.

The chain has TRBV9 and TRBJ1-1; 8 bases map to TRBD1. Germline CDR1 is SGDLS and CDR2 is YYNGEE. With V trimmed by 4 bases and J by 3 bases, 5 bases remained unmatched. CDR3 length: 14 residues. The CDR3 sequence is CASSPRTGHTEAFF. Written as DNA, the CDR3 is TGTGCCAGCAGCCCTCGGACAGGGCACACTGAAGCTTTCTTT.

CDR3 nucleotide sequence: TGTGCCAGCGAGTCCTCTGGGGCCAACGTCCTGACTTTC. Protein sequence: CASESSGANVLTF. The chain has TRBV9 and TRBJ2-6; no reliable D call. V was cut by 7 bases and J by 0 bases, with 5 bases left in between. This CDR3 is 13 amino acids long. The germline gives CDR1 SGDLS, CDR2 YYNGEE.

CDR3 bases: TGCGCCAGCAGGTACGGGGGAACGAACACCGGGGAGCTGTTTTTT. This translates into CASRYGGTNTGELFF. The V gene is TRBV5-1, the J gene TRBJ2-2, with a weak D call TRBD2 (6 bases). Looked up from germline, CDR1 is SGHRS and CDR2 is YFSETQ. The CDR3 totals 15 residues. Trimming took off 5 bases at V and 0 bases at J, with 11 bases between the two ends.

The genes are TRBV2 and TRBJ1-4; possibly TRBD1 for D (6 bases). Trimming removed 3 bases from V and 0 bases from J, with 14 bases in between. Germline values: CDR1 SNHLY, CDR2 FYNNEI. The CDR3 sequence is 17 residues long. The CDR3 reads CASSERAGVSTNEKLFF. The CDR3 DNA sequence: TGTGCCAGCAGTGAGAGGGCAGGGGTATCAACTAATGAAAAACTGTTTTTT.

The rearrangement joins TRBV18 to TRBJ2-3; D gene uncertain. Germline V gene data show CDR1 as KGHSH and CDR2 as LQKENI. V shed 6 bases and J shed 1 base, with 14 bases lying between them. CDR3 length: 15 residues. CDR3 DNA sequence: TGTGCCAGCTCCGCACTTTCCCCGGGCACAGATACGCAGTATTTT. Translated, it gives CASSALSPGTDTQYF.

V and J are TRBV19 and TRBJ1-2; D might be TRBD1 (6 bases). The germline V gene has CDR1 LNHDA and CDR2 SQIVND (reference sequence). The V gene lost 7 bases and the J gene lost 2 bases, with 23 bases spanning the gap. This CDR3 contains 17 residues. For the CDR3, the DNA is TGTGCCAGTACCTCCCTGGGGGGGGCGAACCTAAACTATGGCTACACCTTC. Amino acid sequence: CASTSLGGANLNYGYTF.

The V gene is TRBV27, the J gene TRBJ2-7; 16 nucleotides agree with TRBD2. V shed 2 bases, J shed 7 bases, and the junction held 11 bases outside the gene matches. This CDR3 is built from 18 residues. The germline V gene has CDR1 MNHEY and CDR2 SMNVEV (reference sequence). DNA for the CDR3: TGTGCCAGCAGTTTAACCGGGACTAGCGGGAGGGCCAAGGGTGAGCAGTACTTC. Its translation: CASSLTGTSGRAKGEQYF.